Each of the 21 T cell receptor beta chains below was sequenced from the same sample in a study of monozygotic twins with inflammatory bowel disease. Using the 5' RACE reads, TCRdb records one entry per CDR3 protein without DNA. The sample shows about 200,000 distinct CDR3 sequences, and 7.5% to 9.5% sits with its ten largest clones. The sample was blood. Receptor source: a human donor with ulcerative colitis or Crohn's disease, or a healthy co-twin of an affected twin (not recorded which).

V and J are TRBV20-1 and TRBJ1-5. The CDR3 runs to 15 residues. Germline CDR1 and CDR2: DFQATT and SNEGSKA (reference sequence). This CDR3 is CSASSAVPGNQPQHF.

The chain employs TRBV7-9 and TRBJ2-7. In germline, CDR1 is SEHNR, CDR2 FQNEAQ (reference sequence). The CDR3 is 13 residues long. CDR3 sequence: CASSLYTYYEQYF.

The gene calls are TRBV21-1 and TRBJ1-5; there is no DNA to check the TCRdb D call of TRBD1. TRBV21-1 is reported as a pseudogene. The CDR3 spans 16 residues. The CDR3 here is CASSKYRVGSNQPQHF.

The rearrangement joins TRBV6-5 to TRBJ1-1. The germline V gene encodes CDR1 MNHEY and CDR2 SVGAGI. There are 15 residues in the CDR3. The CDR3 here is CASSYLGQRGTEAFF.

V gene TRBV29-1 combines with J gene TRBJ1-3. This CDR3 spans 14 amino acids. The germline V gene has CDR1 SQVTM and CDR2 ANQGSEA. CDR3 sequence reads: CSAASPSSGNTIYF.

The rearrangement uses TRBV4-1 and TRBJ2-3; lacking DNA, the TRBD1 call made by TCRdb goes unchecked. CDR1 MGHRA and CDR2 YSYEKL come from the germline V gene. The CDR3 length is 14 residues. The CDR3 reads CASGIAQGADTQYF.

The chain employs TRBV29-1 and TRBJ1-1. The CDR3 loop spans 13 amino acids. The germline gives CDR1 SQVTM, CDR2 ANQGSEA. The CDR3 is CSVERSMNTEAFF.

This chain connects TRBV5-1 to TRBJ2-3. Germline CDR1 reads SGHRS; CDR2 reads YFSETQ. This CDR3 is built from 15 residues. The CDR3 is CASSLEKNPADTQYF.

The chain carries TRBV5-1 and TRBJ2-3; lacking DNA, the TRBD2 call made by TCRdb goes unchecked. From germline, CDR1 is SGHRS and CDR2 YFSETQ. There are 13 residues in the CDR3. The CDR3 sequence is CASSSGPAGTQYF.

The chain carries TRBV9 and TRBJ2-3; TCRdb outputs TRBD2, but without DNA this stays unchecked. The germline V gene encodes CDR1 SGDLS and CDR2 YYNGEE. CDR3 length equals 15 residues. CDR3 loop: CASSVEGLSTDTQYF.

This sequence joins TRBV7-9 and TRBJ1-4. The length of the CDR3 is 15 residues. Germline CDR1 and CDR2: SEHNR and FQNEAQ (reference sequence). The CDR3 is CASSLLPGFFEKLFF.

The chain employs TRBV12-3 or TRBV12-4 and TRBJ1-6. CDR3 length: 12 amino acids. The CDR3 sequence is CASSSPPSPLHF.

The chain recombines TRBV5-1 with TRBJ1-1; the D call from TCRdb, TRBD1, cannot be confirmed without DNA. Germline loops: CDR1 SGHRS, CDR2 YFSETQ. This CDR3 comprises 14 residues. CDR3 amino acids: CASSASLGAGEAFF. Full variable domain (missing parts from reference TRBV5-1 and TRBJ1-1): KAGVTQTPRYLIKTRGQQVTLSCSPISGHRSVSWYQQTPGQGLQFLFEYFSETQRNKGNFPGRFSGRQFSNSRSEMNVSTLELGDSALYLCASSASLGAGEAFFGQGTRLTVV.

This chain connects TRBV24-1 to TRBJ2-1; TCRdb indicates TRBD2, and absent DNA this call remains unverified. This CDR3 has 17 residues. The germline V gene encodes CDR1 KGHDR and CDR2 SFDVKD. The CDR3 spells CATSRSGGGSNYNEQFF.

This chain uses TRBV5-4 with TRBJ2-1; TCRdb picks TRBD1, but there is no DNA to check that call. CDR3 length: 14 amino acids. Germline-derived CDR1 and CDR2 are SGHNT and YYREEE (reference sequence). The CDR3 sequence: CASSLASGRNEQFF. Based on the CDR3 plus reference TRBV5-4 and TRBJ2-1, the full variable domain is ETGVTQSPTHLIKTRGQQVTLRCSSQSGHNTVSWYQQALGQGPQFIFQYYREEENGRGNFPPRFSGLQFPNYSSELNVNALELDDSALYLCASSLASGRNEQFFGPGTRLTVL.

The rearrangement links TRBV7-9 to TRBJ2-1; TCRdb lists TRBD1, though no DNA is available to test this call. Germline V gene sequence: CDR1 SEHNR, CDR2 FQNEAQ (reference sequence). This CDR3 has 15 residues. The CDR3 loop is CAGHFRDAGLNEQFF.

CDR3 amino acids: CASSAIGSGVDTQYF. This chain uses TRBV14 with TRBJ2-3; TCRdb lists TRBD1, though no DNA is available to test this call. The CDR3 runs 15 residues. The germline V gene has CDR1 SGHDN and CDR2 FVKESK.

The chain uses TRBV18 and TRBJ1-2; TCRdb returns TRBD1, unconfirmable since there is no DNA. The CDR3 runs to 14 residues. Looked up from germline, CDR1 is KGHSH and CDR2 is LQKENI. The CDR3 reads CASSRETGHYGYTF.

The chain links TRBV27 to TRBJ2-3; checking the TCRdb D call of TRBD2 is not possible without DNA. The CDR3 is made up of 17 amino acids. The germline V gene encodes CDR1 MNHEY and CDR2 SMNVEV (reference sequence). The CDR3 loop reads CASSLHLAGGTTDTQYF.

The rearrangement links TRBV5-1 to TRBJ1-4; TCRdb calls TRBD1, which cannot be checked without DNA. Germline V lookup: CDR1 SGHRS, CDR2 YFSETQ. This CDR3 contains 14 residues. The CDR3 loop reads CASSRQGGGEKLFF.

This chain links TRBV14 with TRBJ2-7; the D gene TCRdb calls, TRBD2, cannot be checked with no DNA. Germline V gene sequence: CDR1 SGHDN, CDR2 FVKESK. The CDR3 length is 14 residues. CDR3 region: CASSPRDFSYEQYF.